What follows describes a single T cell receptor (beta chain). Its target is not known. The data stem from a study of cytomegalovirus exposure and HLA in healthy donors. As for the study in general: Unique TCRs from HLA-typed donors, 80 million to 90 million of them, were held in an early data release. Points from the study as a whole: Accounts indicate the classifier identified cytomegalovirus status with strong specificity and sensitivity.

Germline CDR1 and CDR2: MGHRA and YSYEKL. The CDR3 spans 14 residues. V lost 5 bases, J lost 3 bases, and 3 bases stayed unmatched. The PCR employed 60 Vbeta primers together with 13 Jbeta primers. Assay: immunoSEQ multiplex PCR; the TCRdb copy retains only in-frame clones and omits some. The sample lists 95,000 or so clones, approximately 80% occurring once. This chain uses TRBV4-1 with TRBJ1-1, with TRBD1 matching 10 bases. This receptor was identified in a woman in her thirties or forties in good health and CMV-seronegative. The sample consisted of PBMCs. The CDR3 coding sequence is TGCGCCAGCAGCGGACAGGGGGGGGACACTGAAGCTTTCTTT. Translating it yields CASSGQGGDTEAFF.